The 13 T cell receptor beta chains presented below share a single source sample, sequenced in a study of shared clonotypes between healthy human individuals. Profiled with immunoSEQ multiplex PCR; TCRdb holds only in-frame clones, not every one. The sample includes some 530,000 clones, around 85% of them seen just once. Material: PBMCs. The receptors were sampled from a woman in her 40s in good health. Some clones in this sample may be carry-over from other donors' samples.

Of note for this clone: A read error is likely here: a far larger clone is one base away. The chain is built from TRBV15 and TRBJ1-2; tentative D call: TRBD1 (6 bases). The germline V gene encodes CDR1 LNHNV and CDR2 YYDKDF (reference sequence). Trimming pared 6 bases from V and 6 bases from J, leaving 20 bases between. This CDR3 spans 15 amino acids. The DNA for the CDR3 is TGTGCCACCAGGGAACACCACAGGGAAATAGATGGCTACACCTTC. This codes for CATREHHREIDGYTF.

In its sample, this clone was seen once. A read error likely explains this, since a far larger clone differs by one base. Additional DNA sequences in this sample encode the identical CDR3. This chain uses TRBV7-2 with TRBJ2-5, with a tentative D call TRBD2 (6 bases). This CDR3 has 14 residues. Germline V gene lookup returns CDR1 SGHTA and CDR2 FQGNSA. The ends were cut back, 3 bases at V and 2 bases at J, with 10 bases in the middle. The CDR3 sequence is CASSFSGTQETQYF. The DNA for the CDR3 is TGTGCCAGCAGCTTCAGTGGGACTCAAGAGACCCAGTACTTC.

The V call is TRBV7-2, the J call TRBJ2-7; no definite D call. Looked up from germline, CDR1 is SGHTA and CDR2 is FQGNSA. The V end lost 3 bases, the J end lost 5 bases, and 14 bases lay between the germline ends. CDR3 length: 14 amino acids. DNA for the CDR3: TGTGCCAGCAGCTTGCGGTCAGGAATCCACGAGCAGTACTTC. This encodes CASSLRSGIHEQYF.

This CDR3 is CASSISGGLYEQYF. CDR3 DNA sequence: TGTGCCAGTAGTATCTCGGGAGGGCTCTACGAGCAGTACTTC. The chain joins TRBV19 to TRBJ2-7; TRBD2 agrees at 8 bases. There are 14 residues in the CDR3. J was trimmed by 3 bases and V by 3 bases; bases with no gene match: 4. The germline CDR1 and CDR2 sequences are LNHDA and SQIVND (reference sequence). Full variable domain (rest looked up from reference TRBV19 and TRBJ2-7): DGGITQSPKYLFRKEGQNVTLSCEQNLNHDAMYWYRQDPGQGLRLIYYSQIVNDFQKGDIAEGYSVSREKKESFPLTVTSAQKNPTAFYLCASSISGGLYEQYFGPGTRLTVT.

As for this clone: This sequence is one base from a far larger clone and is likely a read error. The chain has TRBV4-3 and TRBJ2-7; weak D call: TRBD1 (5 bases). V lost 0 bases to trimming and J lost 0 bases, with 12 bases between them. The CDR3 loop spans 16 amino acids. The V gene's germline CDR1 is LGHNA and CDR2 YSLEER. CDR3 sequence reads: CASSQDMGDSSYEQYF. The CDR3 DNA is TGCGCCAGCAGCCAAGACATGGGTGACAGCTCCTACGAGCAGTACTTC.

The V gene is TRBV18, the J gene TRBJ1-2, with 7 positions matching TRBD1. Per germline, CDR1 KGHSH and CDR2 LQKENI. The CDR3 contains 15 residues. Trimming cost V 0 bases and J 7 bases; bases outside gene matches: 8. CDR3 in amino acids: CASSPPIGTDGGYTF. The CDR3 region has the DNA TGTGCCAGCTCACCACCGATAGGGACAGACGGTGGCTACACCTTC.

The chain is built from TRBV29-1 and TRBJ2-1; 12 bases align to TRBD2. Germline V gene lookup returns CDR1 SQVTM and CDR2 ANQGSEA. V lost 7 bases and J lost 2; bases outside the gene matches: 3. The CDR3 contains 14 residues. As DNA, the CDR3 is TGCAGCGGGGGACTAGCGGGTCCCTACAATGAGCAGTTCTTC. Its protein product is CSGGLAGPYNEQFF.

This CDR3 is CASSLRGQGSDTQYF. The DNA for the CDR3 is TGTGCCAGCAGCTTGCGAGGGCAGGGTTCAGATACGCAGTATTTT. The V call is TRBV5-6, the J call TRBJ2-3, with D tentatively TRBD1 or TRBD2 (5 bases each). Per germline, CDR1 SGHDT and CDR2 YYEEEE. Deletions cut 1 base from V and 4 bases from J, with 13 bases between. The CDR3 totals 15 residues.

The rearrangement uses TRBV5-1 and TRBJ1-2, with a possible D match to TRBD1 (6 bases). This CDR3 comprises 15 residues. The germline V gene encodes CDR1 SGHRS and CDR2 YFSETQ. Trimming shortened V by 0 bases and J by 2 bases, and 11 bases separated the two germline ends. CDR3 in DNA: TGCGCCAGCAGCTTGGCCGGGACAACCAACTATGGCTACACCTTC. Translated, it gives CASSLAGTTNYGYTF.

On this clone: This likely came from a read error, as a far larger clone is one base away. The rearrangement joins TRBV5-6 to TRBJ1-2; D remains unclear. Per germline, CDR1 SGHDT and CDR2 YYEEEE. The CDR3 covers 13 residues. V gave up 2 bases and J gave up 4 bases, with 9 bases separating them. CDR3 DNA sequence: TGTGCCAGCAGCTTTGGAGACATCTATGGCTACACCTTC. As protein: CASSFGDIYGYTF. The whole variable domain, remainder taken from reference TRBV5-6 and TRBJ1-2, is DAGVTQSPTHLIKTRGQQVTLRCSPKSGHDTVSWYQQALGQGPQFIFQYYEEEERQRGNFPDRFSGHQFPNYSSELNVNALLLGDSALYLCASSFGDIYGYTFGSGTRLTVV.

Remarks on this clone: At the DNA level, this CDR3 is encoded by other sequences in the same sample as well. V gene TRBV7-2 combines with J gene TRBJ1-3; 7 nucleotides match TRBD1. The V segment lost 5 bases and the J segment 0 bases; nucleotides outside the gene matches: 4. The CDR3 is 15 residues long. Germline V gene data show CDR1 as SGHTA and CDR2 as FQGNSA. The CDR3 bases are TGTGCCAGCAGCCCGCAGGGGGGCTCTGGAAACACCATATATTTT. As protein: CASSPQGGSGNTIYF.

For this clone: This likely came from a read error, as a far larger clone is one base away. CDR3 amino acids: CASSLSGTVEALF. The CDR3, as DNA: TGTGCCAGCAGTTTATCCGGGACAGTTGAAGCTCTCTTT. The rearrangement links TRBV28 to TRBJ1-1; 7 bases are shared with TRBD1. Germline CDR1 and CDR2: MDHEN and SYDVKM. The CDR3 extends over 13 amino acids.

The chain uses TRBV30 and TRBJ1-2, with TRBD1 as a possible D gene (5 bases). CDR1 and CDR2 from the germline V gene are GTSNPN and SVGIG (reference sequence). The CDR3 runs 15 residues. V lost 2 bases and J lost 2, with 15 bases in between. CDR3 nucleotides: TGTGCCTGGAGTCCGTCCGGGACCGCGAACTATGGCTACACCTTC. Translating it yields CAWSPSGTANYGYTF.